The present entry profiles one T cell receptor (beta chain) with its context. What it binds is not known. PCR used 60 Vbeta primers and 13 Jbeta primers. TCRdb's table, derived via immunoSEQ multiplex PCR, lists solely in-frame clones and lacks some. The table lists about 160,000 clones, 60% to 80% of them singletons. The sample comes from a study of cytomegalovirus exposure and HLA in healthy donors. Study in general: HLA-typed donors contributed 80 million or so unique TCRs, which were held in an early data release. The study's findings and limits: A link between a missense DCLRE1C variant and TCR beta V- and J-gene trimming emerged from a later analysis. About 180 TCR beta chains were listed as cytomegalovirus-associated. Later work found that TCR association rates differed between HLA loci; DRB1 had the most and HLA-C the fewest.

The V end lost 1 base, the J end lost 4 bases, and 16 bases lay between the germline ends. This CDR3 spans 16 amino acids. Germline CDR1 is LNHDA and CDR2 is SQIVND (reference sequence). Specimen: PBMCs. The receptor was derived from a woman between 25 and 40 years old in good health and CMV-seronegative. The chain combines TRBV19 with TRBJ2-5, with a possible D match to TRBD2 (7 bases). This CDR3 reads CASSIGDGGAIETQYF. The CDR3 bases are TGTGCCAGTAGTATAGGGGATGGGGGGGCCATAGAGACCCAGTACTTC.